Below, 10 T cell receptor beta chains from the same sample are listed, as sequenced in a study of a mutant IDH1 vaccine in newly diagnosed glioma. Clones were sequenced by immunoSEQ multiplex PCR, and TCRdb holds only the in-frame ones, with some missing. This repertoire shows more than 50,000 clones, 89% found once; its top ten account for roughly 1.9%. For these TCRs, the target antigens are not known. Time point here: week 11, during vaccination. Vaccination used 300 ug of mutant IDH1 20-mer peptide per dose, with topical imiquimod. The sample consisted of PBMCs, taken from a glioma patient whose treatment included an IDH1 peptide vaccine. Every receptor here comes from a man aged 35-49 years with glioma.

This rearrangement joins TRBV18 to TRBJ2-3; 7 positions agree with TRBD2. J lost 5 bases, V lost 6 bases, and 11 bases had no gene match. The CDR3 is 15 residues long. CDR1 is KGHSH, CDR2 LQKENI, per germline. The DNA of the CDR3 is TGTGCCAGCTCCTCGACTAGCCAAAACGTAGATACGCAGTATTTT. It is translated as CASSSTSQNVDTQYF.

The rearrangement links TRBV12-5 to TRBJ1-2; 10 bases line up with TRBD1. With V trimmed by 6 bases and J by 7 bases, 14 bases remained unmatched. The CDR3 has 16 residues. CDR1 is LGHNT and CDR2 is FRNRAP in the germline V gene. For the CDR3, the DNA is TGTGCTAGTGGGTCTGACAGGGGGCAGACGGAGGGTGGCTACACCTTC. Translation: CASGSDRGQTEGGYTF.

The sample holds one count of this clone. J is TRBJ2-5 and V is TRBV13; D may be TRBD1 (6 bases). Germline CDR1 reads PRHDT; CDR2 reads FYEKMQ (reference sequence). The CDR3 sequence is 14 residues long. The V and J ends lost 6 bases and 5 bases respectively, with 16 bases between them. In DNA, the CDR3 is TGTGCCAGCAGACTATCAGGGGCCTACGAGACCCAGTACTTC. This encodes CASRLSGAYETQYF.

The CDR3 region is CASSLFWEGTNTGELFF. CDR3 DNA: TGTGCCAGCAGTCTTTTTTGGGAGGGGACGAACACCGGGGAGCTGTTTTTT. J is TRBJ2-2 and V is TRBV28, with 7 bases that match TRBD2. V gave up 5 bases and J gave up 0 bases; unmatched junction bases: 9. CDR1 is MDHEN, CDR2 SYDVKM, per germline. This CDR3 is 17 amino acids long.

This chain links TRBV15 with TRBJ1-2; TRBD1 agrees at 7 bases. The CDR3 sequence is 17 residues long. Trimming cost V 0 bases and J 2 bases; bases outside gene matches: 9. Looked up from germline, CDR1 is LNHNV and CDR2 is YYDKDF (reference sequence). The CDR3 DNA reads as TGTGCCACCAGCAGAGATTACCAGGGGGGCCGGAACTATGGCTACACCTTC. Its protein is CATSRDYQGGRNYGYTF.

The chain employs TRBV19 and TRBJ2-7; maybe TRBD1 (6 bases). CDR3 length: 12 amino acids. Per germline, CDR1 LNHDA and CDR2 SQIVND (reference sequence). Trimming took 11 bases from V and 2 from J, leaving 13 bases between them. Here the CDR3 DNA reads TGTGCCGGTTCACAGGGCCCCTACGAGCAGTACTTC. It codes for CAGSQGPYEQYF. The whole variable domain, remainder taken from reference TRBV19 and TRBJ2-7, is DGGITQSPKYLFRKEGQNVTLSCEQNLNHDAMYWYRQDPGQGLRLIYYSQIVNDFQKGDIAEGYSVSREKKESFPLTVTSAQKNPTAFYLCAGSQGPYEQYFGPGTRLTVT.

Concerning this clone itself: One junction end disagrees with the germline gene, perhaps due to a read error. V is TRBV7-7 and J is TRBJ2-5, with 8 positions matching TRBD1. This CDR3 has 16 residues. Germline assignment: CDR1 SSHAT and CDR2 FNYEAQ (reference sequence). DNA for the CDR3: TGTGCTAGCAGTGCACGACAGGGGAGAGGGGCAGAGACCCAGTACTTC. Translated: CASSARQGRGAETQYF.

Here the CDR3 DNA reads TGTGCCAGCAGCCACACCGCAGGCGGGAGGGATTACAATGAGCAGTTCTTC. This codes for CASSHTAGGRDYNEQFF. V usage is TRBV7-8 and J usage is TRBJ2-1, with TRBD2 matching over 9 bases. Germline-derived CDR1 and CDR2 are SGHVS and FQNEAQ. Germline trimming cut 5 bases from V and 4 bases from J; bases unmatched to any gene: 12. This CDR3 comprises 17 residues.

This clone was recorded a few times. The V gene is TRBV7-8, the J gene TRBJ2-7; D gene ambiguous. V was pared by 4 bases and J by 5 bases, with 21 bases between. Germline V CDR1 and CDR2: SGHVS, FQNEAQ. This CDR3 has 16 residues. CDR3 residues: CASSSIWEGNKDEQYF. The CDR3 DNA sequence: TGTGCCAGCAGCTCCATCTGGGAAGGGAATAAGGACGAGCAGTACTTC.

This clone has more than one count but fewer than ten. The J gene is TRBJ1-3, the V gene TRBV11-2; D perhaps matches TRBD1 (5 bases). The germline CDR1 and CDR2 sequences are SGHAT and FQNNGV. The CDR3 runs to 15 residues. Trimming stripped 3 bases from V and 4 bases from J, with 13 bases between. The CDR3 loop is CASSLFTDIGNTIYF. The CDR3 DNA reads TGTGCCAGCAGCTTGTTTACGGACATCGGAAACACCATATATTTT.